This is a list of T cell receptor beta chains from one sample in a study of blood T cell repertoires in COVID-19. Generated by immunoSEQ multiplex PCR, the TCRdb table keeps only in-frame clones and is missing some. Of roughly 300,000 clones listed, approximately 87% are singletons. Specimen: peripheral blood. All receptors derive from a woman between 50 and 59 years old who had recovered from COVID-19. CDR3s include the opening cysteine and the closing phenylalanine or tryptophan. A D gene is named only where the DNA matches it firmly.

j_gene	v_gene	d_gene	CDR3aa	CDR3nt
TRBJ1-1	TRBV11-2	.	CASSLEEAPGNTEAFF	TGTGCCAGCAGCTTAGAGGAGGCACCAGGGAACACTGAAGCTTTCTTT
TRBJ1-5	TRBV6-2/TRBV6-3	TRBD1	CASSAGGNQPQHF	TGTGCCAGCAGCGCAGGGGGTAATCAGCCCCAGCATTTT
TRBJ2-5	TRBV9	TRBD2	CASSGLAGVGETQYF	TGTGCCAGCAGCGGGCTAGCGGGAGTTGGAGAGACCCAGTACTTC
TRBJ1-2	TRBV11-2	.	CASSLGPGYGYTF	TGTGCCAGCAGCTTAGGACCAGGGTATGGCTACACCTTC
TRBJ2-2	TRBV30	.	CAWSVPGTGELFF	TGTGCCTGGAGTGTACCCGGCACCGGGGAGCTGTTTTTT
TRBJ2-3	TRBV6-5	.	CASRLRELGTDTQYF	TGTGCCAGCAGACTACGGGAGTTGGGCACAGATACGCAGTATTTT
TRBJ2-1	TRBV6-5	.	CASSYSAGYNEQFF	TGTGCCAGCAGTTACTCAGCCGGTTACAATGAGCAGTTCTTC
TRBJ2-5	TRBV5-6	TRBD1	CASSSGRQGATQETQYF	TGTGCCAGCAGCTCGGGCCGACAGGGGGCAACTCAAGAGACCCAGTACTTC
TRBJ2-3	TRBV7-9	.	CASSPKVISFISDTQYF	TGTGCCAGCAGCCCCAAAGTCATTAGCTTTATTTCAGATACGCAGTATTTT
TRBJ2-4	TRBV5-3	.	CARSLTGTYHWGIQYF	TGTGCCAGAAGCTTGACAGGGACGTATCACTGGGGCATTCAGTACTTC